These 15 T cell receptor beta chains originate from one sample sequenced in a study of cytomegalovirus exposure and HLA in healthy donors. With 60 Vbeta and 13 Jbeta primers, the PCR was carried out. Produced via immunoSEQ multiplex PCR; TCRdb's table is partial and in-frame only. This table lists approximately 120,000 clones. Sequenced input: PBMCs. The receptors shown here come from a young man in good health and CMV-seronegative.

The chain combines TRBV4-1 with TRBJ2-5; TRBD1 aligns across 7 bases. V gave up 3 bases and J gave up 5 bases; unmatched junction bases: 12. This CDR3 spans 16 amino acids. The germline V gene has CDR1 MGHRA and CDR2 YSYEKL. The chain's CDR3 is CASSHGNRGFQETQYF. The DNA for the CDR3 is TGCGCCAGCAGCCATGGAAACAGGGGATTTCAGGAGACCCAGTACTTC.

The chain combines TRBV5-6 with TRBJ2-1; weak D call: TRBD2 (5 bases). The CDR3 is 14 amino acids. Trimming pared 3 bases from V and 6 bases from J, leaving 13 bases between. Germline CDR1 is SGHDT and CDR2 is YYEEEE. Here the CDR3 reads CASSSLNGVNEQFF. In DNA, the CDR3 is TGTGCCAGCAGCTCTTTGAACGGGGTCAATGAGCAGTTCTTC.

The chain combines TRBV6-1 with TRBJ2-2, with 10 bases matching TRBD2. Trimming cost V 10 bases and J 7 bases; bases outside gene matches: 12. The CDR3 is 15 amino acids. Germline assignment: CDR1 MNHNS and CDR2 SASEGT. The CDR3 here is CATHLAGVDGGELFF. The CDR3, as DNA: TGTGCCACCCACCTAGCGGGAGTTGATGGCGGGGAGCTGTTTTTT.

The chain uses TRBV28 and TRBJ2-7; D is uncertain. The CDR3 is 15 residues long. V lost 2 bases, J lost 3 bases, and 14 bases lay in between. The V gene's germline CDR1 is MDHEN and CDR2 SYDVKM. The DNA of the CDR3 is TGTGCCAGCAGTTTAAATCCCCGCGGAATCTACGAGCAGTACTTC. This codes for CASSLNPRGIYEQYF.

V gene TRBV5-4 combines with J gene TRBJ2-3; TRBD2 agrees at 8 bases. The CDR3 length is 14 residues. V trimming: 4 bases; J trimming: 6 bases; junction bases outside the gene matches: 7. Germline values: CDR1 SGHNT, CDR2 YYREEE (reference sequence). CDR3 amino acids: CASSGSGNWDTQYF. The DNA for the CDR3 is TGTGCCAGCAGCGGTAGCGGGAATTGGGATACGCAGTATTTT.

V and J are TRBV5-5 and TRBJ2-1; D may be TRBD2 (5 bases). CDR3 length equals 15 residues. The germline V and J ends were trimmed by 0 bases and 0 bases, with 7 bases remaining between them. Germline V lookup: CDR1 SGHKS, CDR2 YYEKEE (reference sequence). Here the CDR3 DNA reads TGTGCCAGCAGCTTGGTTGCGGGCTCCTACAATGAGCAGTTCTTC. Encoded protein: CASSLVAGSYNEQFF.

The chain uses TRBV6-5 and TRBJ1-1; D is unresolved. V gave up 6 bases and J gave up 4 bases, with 15 bases separating them. Per the germline V gene, CDR1 is MNHEY and CDR2 is SVGAGI. The CDR3 is made up of 14 amino acids. DNA for the CDR3: TGTGCCAGCAGACTCGTGGGAGAGTCCACTGAAGCTTTCTTT. Amino acids: CASRLVGESTEAFF.

The genes are TRBV9 and TRBJ2-3; the D is unclear. Trimming stripped 0 bases from V and 4 bases from J, with 12 bases between. Germline CDR1 and CDR2: SGDLS and YYNGEE. There are 15 residues in the CDR3. The CDR3 region has the DNA TGTGCCAGCAGCGTAGCTAATGCCGCGGCAGATACGCAGTATTTT. Its translation is CASSVANAAADTQYF.

The V gene is TRBV10-1, the J gene TRBJ2-3, with TRBD1 identical over 11 bases. Germline V lookup: CDR1 WNHNN, CDR2 SYGVQD (reference sequence). CDR3 length: 18 amino acids. The trim removed 6 bases at V and 4 bases at J, leaving 15 bases unmatched. The CDR3 reads CASRSRTGGFLPADTQYF. CDR3 bases: TGCGCCAGCAGGTCGAGGACAGGGGGCTTCCTACCGGCAGATACGCAGTATTTT.

Here the CDR3 DNA reads TGTGCCAGCAGAAAGGACAGGCTAGATCAGCCCCAGCATTTT. This gives the protein CASRKDRLDQPQHF. V and J are TRBV27 and TRBJ1-5; 7 bases are a match to TRBD1. V was clipped by 6 bases and J by 5 bases; unmatched bases: 7. Per the germline V gene, CDR1 is MNHEY and CDR2 is SMNVEV (reference sequence). The CDR3 covers 14 residues.

The rearrangement links TRBV4-3 to TRBJ2-1, with D maybe TRBD2 (5 bases). This CDR3 has 14 residues. Germline CDR1 reads LGHNA; CDR2 reads YSLEER. V dropped 4 bases and J dropped 8 bases, with 15 bases sitting between them. The CDR3 region has the DNA TGCGCCAGCAGCCCTTGGGCCCCCGGGGATGAGCAGTTCTTC. As protein: CASSPWAPGDEQFF.

The rearrangement uses TRBV28 and TRBJ1-1; a possible D gene is TRBD1 (6 bases). V was shortened by 6 bases and J by 5 bases, with 22 bases between the two germline ends. Germline V gives CDR1 MDHEN, CDR2 SYDVKM. The CDR3 has 16 residues. DNA of the CDR3: TGTGCCAGCAGGCCCGAGGGGGTAAAGGTTAATACTGAAGCTTTCTTT. It translates to CASRPEGVKVNTEAFF.

The chain couples TRBV28 to TRBJ2-7; 9 nucleotides match TRBD1. The junction had 6 bases not matched to a gene; V was cut back by 3 bases and J by 6 bases. The CDR3 contains 14 residues. The germline V gene encodes CDR1 MDHEN and CDR2 SYDVKM. The CDR3 spells CASSFLTGGLEQYF. The CDR3 bases are TGTGCCAGCAGTTTTTTGACAGGGGGTCTCGAGCAGTACTTC.

The V gene is TRBV28, the J gene TRBJ2-1; TRBD2 matches 13 bases. Per the germline V gene, CDR1 is MDHEN and CDR2 is SYDVKM. V dropped 5 bases and J dropped 6; count of bases not matched to a gene: 7. This CDR3 is 16 amino acids long. DNA for the CDR3: TGTGCCAGCAGTCATAGGACTAGCGGGAGACCCAATGAGCAGTTCTTC. Translation gives CASSHRTSGRPNEQFF.

This chain uses TRBV7-9 with TRBJ2-1; possibly TRBD2 for D (6 bases). The germline CDR1 and CDR2 sequences are SEHNR and FQNEAQ (reference sequence). Trimming removed 4 bases at V and 7 bases at J, with 20 bases between. The CDR3 runs to 16 residues. CDR3 bases: TGTGCCAGCAGCTCCCTCCTAGCGTTCGTGAGTAATGAGCAGTTCTTC. It encodes CASSSLLAFVSNEQFF.